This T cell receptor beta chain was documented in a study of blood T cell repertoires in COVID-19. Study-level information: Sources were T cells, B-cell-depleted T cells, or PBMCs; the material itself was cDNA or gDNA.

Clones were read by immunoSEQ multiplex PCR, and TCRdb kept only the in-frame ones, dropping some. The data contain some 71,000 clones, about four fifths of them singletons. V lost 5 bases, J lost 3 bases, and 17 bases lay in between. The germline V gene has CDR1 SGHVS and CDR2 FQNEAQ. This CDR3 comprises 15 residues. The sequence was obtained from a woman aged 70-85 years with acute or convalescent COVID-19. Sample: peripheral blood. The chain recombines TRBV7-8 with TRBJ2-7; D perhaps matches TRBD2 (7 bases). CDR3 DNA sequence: TGTGCCAGCAGCCCCGGGGAGGGACAAAACTACGAGCAGTACTTC. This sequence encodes CASSPGEGQNYEQYF.